The 21 T cell receptor beta chains listed next were all sequenced from one sample in a study of blood T cell repertoires in COVID-19. TCRdb's copy holds only in-frame clones and misses some; the assay was immunoSEQ multiplex PCR. There are about 410,000 clones in the sample; around 89% occur only once, and about 1.4% lies in the top ten. Sequenced sample: peripheral blood. The receptors stem from a woman aged 40 to 50 with COVID-19, enrolled during active disease.

The chain couples TRBV7-6 to TRBJ1-6; 10 positions agree with TRBD1. Germline CDR1 SGHVS, CDR2 FNYEAQ. V gave up 5 bases and J gave up 9 bases; unmatched junction bases: 16. This CDR3 contains 18 residues. CDR3 protein: CASSHPRGTGENGSPLHF. CDR3 DNA: TGTGCCAGCAGCCATCCAAGGGGGACAGGGGAGAATGGTTCACCCCTCCACTTT.

The chain recombines TRBV5-1 with TRBJ1-2, with D possibly matching TRBD1 (5 bases). This CDR3 contains 17 residues. With 2 bases removed from V and 4 bases from J, the gap between germline ends came to 21 bases. CDR1 and CDR2 (germline): SGHRS, YFSETQ. The CDR3 DNA reads as TGCGCCAGCAGCTTACCCACGAGTGGCCCGGGGGGCTATGGCTACACCTTC. Translated: CASSLPTSGPGGYGYTF. The variable domain in full, with the rest retrieved from reference TRBV5-1 and TRBJ1-2, is KAGVTQTPRYLIKTRGQQVTLSCSPISGHRSVSWYQQTPGQGLQFLFEYFSETQRNKGNFPGRFSGRQFSNSRSEMNVSTLELGDSALYLCASSLPTSGPGGYGYTFGSGTRLTVV.

The chain links TRBV28 to TRBJ1-2, with 11 bases matching TRBD1. Germline CDR1 is MDHEN and CDR2 is SYDVKM. This CDR3 is built from 13 residues. V trimming: 4 bases; J trimming: 12 bases; junction bases outside the gene matches: 7. The CDR3 bases are TGTGCCAGCAGTTCAACCGGGACAGGGGGACACACCTTC. Protein sequence: CASSSTGTGGHTF.

This rearrangement joins TRBV29-1 to TRBJ2-3; D is ambiguous. V lost 4 bases, J lost 2 bases, and 7 bases lay in between. Germline V gives CDR1 SQVTM, CDR2 ANQGSEA. This CDR3 spans 12 amino acids. The CDR3 is CSVVANTDTQYF. CDR3 nucleotides: TGCAGCGTTGTTGCTAACACAGATACGCAGTATTTT.

This chain uses TRBV4-2 with TRBJ1-6, with D possibly TRBD1 on 6 matching bases. CDR1 is LGHNA and CDR2 is YNFKEQ in the germline V gene. The CDR3 contains 16 residues. Trimming stripped 0 bases from V and 9 bases from J, with 15 bases between. CDR3: CASSQESFSTGSPLHF. The DNA of the CDR3 is TGTGCCAGCAGCCAAGAATCGTTTTCGACAGGTTCACCCCTCCACTTT.

This clone appeared once. This chain links TRBV9 with TRBJ2-2; D is unresolved. The CDR3 contains 13 residues. Trimming took off 2 bases at V and 0 bases at J, with 2 bases between the two ends. Germline V CDR1 and CDR2: SGDLS, YYNGEE. CDR3 DNA: TGTGCCAGCAGCGTCACGAACACCGGGGAGCTGTTTTTT. Residues: CASSVTNTGELFF.

This clone was detected once. The V gene is TRBV7-9, the J gene TRBJ2-7; D may be TRBD2 (6 bases). Germline V gives CDR1 SEHNR, CDR2 FQNEAQ (reference sequence). V lost 5 bases and J lost 0, with 14 bases in between. The CDR3 is 15 residues long. The CDR3 bases are TGTGCCAGCAGCCACTCCTGGGACTTCTCCTACGAGCAGTACTTC. This gives the protein CASSHSWDFSYEQYF. Filled out from reference TRBV7-9 and TRBJ2-7, the complete variable domain reads DTGVSQNPRHKITKRGQNVTFRCDPISEHNRLYWYRQTLGQGPEFLTYFQNEAQLEKSRLLSDRFSAERPKGSFSTLEIQRTEQGDSAMYLCASSHSWDFSYEQYFGPGTRLTVT.

The table lists this clone with a count of one. This rearrangement joins TRBV4-1 to TRBJ2-1, with D perhaps matching TRBD1 (5 bases). Germline V gene sequence: CDR1 MGHRA, CDR2 YSYEKL. V was cut by 3 bases and J by 13 bases, with 16 bases left in between. This CDR3 contains 13 residues. CDR3 coding DNA: TGCGCCAGCAGCCACCCAGACAGCGCTAACCAGTTCTTC. It encodes CASSHPDSANQFF.

V gene TRBV6-5 combines with J gene TRBJ2-5; 7 bases line up with TRBD2. In germline, CDR1 is MNHEY, CDR2 SVGAGI. The V segment lost 8 bases and the J segment 5 bases; nucleotides outside the gene matches: 2. The CDR3 extends over 11 amino acids. The CDR3 loop is CASGGGETQYF. CDR3 bases: TGTGCCAGCGGGGGAGGGGAGACCCAGTACTTC.

The chain carries TRBV27 and TRBJ1-2; D gene ambiguous. V was pared by 3 bases and J by 8 bases, with 13 bases between. The CDR3 contains 13 residues. From germline, CDR1 is MNHEY and CDR2 SMNVEV (reference sequence). The CDR3 loop reads CASSFLRGNGYTF. The CDR3 bases are TGTGCCAGCAGTTTTCTTAGAGGAAACGGCTACACCTTC.

This sequence joins TRBV15 and TRBJ1-4, with no clear D. The V end lost 5 bases, the J end lost 10 bases, and 14 bases lay between the germline ends. The CDR3 has 13 amino acids. The germline gives CDR1 LNHNV, CDR2 YYDKDF (reference sequence). This CDR3 reads CATSGQQIGKLFF. The CDR3 DNA follows: TGTGCCACCAGCGGGCAACAGATCGGAAAACTGTTTTTT.

The genes are TRBV18 and TRBJ2-2, with D possibly matching TRBD1 (5 bases). V was cut by 1 base and J by 0 bases, with 15 bases left in between. Germline CDR1 is KGHSH and CDR2 is LQKENI. CDR3 size: 18 residues. CDR3 DNA sequence: TGTGCCAGCTCACCACTGAATACCAGGGTAACGAACACCGGGGAGCTGTTTTTT. Protein product: CASSPLNTRVTNTGELFF.

V usage is TRBV28 and J usage is TRBJ2-7, with TRBD2 identical over 10 bases. V lost 5 bases and J lost 1; bases outside the gene matches: 5. Germline lookup yields CDR1 MDHEN and CDR2 SYDVKM. The length of the CDR3 is 15 residues. The CDR3 loop is CASSRLAGLSYEQYF. DNA of the CDR3: TGTGCCAGCAGTAGACTAGCGGGTCTATCCTACGAGCAGTACTTC.

V gene TRBV5-4 combines with J gene TRBJ1-4; tentative D call: TRBD1 (6 bases). Germline loops: CDR1 SGHNT, CDR2 YYREEE (reference sequence). V was cut by 2 bases and J by 8 bases, with 19 bases left in between. This CDR3 has 16 residues. CDR3 region: CASSLKLAGDGEKLFF. In DNA, the CDR3 is TGTGCCAGCAGCTTAAAATTGGCAGGGGATGGCGAAAAACTGTTTTTT.

The chain's CDR3 is CATSRAPIGNQPQHF. Here the CDR3 DNA reads TGTGCCACCAGCAGAGCGCCTATAGGCAATCAGCCCCAGCATTTT. The chain has TRBV15 and TRBJ1-5; no reliable D call. Germline CDR1 LNHNV, CDR2 YYDKDF (reference sequence). The CDR3 loop spans 15 amino acids. Trimming cost V 1 base and J 2 bases, with 9 bases left between them.

The chain recombines TRBV7-2 with TRBJ1-5; 7 nucleotides match TRBD1. The CDR3 spans 15 residues. V gave up 3 bases and J gave up 6 bases; unmatched junction bases: 8. Germline lookup yields CDR1 SGHTA and CDR2 FQGNSA. CDR3 sequence (DNA): TGTGCCAGCAGCTTGAGGAGGGGGCAGGGTCAGCCCCAGCATTTT. This encodes CASSLRRGQGQPQHF.

The chain has TRBV19 and TRBJ1-2; 9 nucleotides agree with TRBD1. V gave up 5 bases and J gave up 3 bases; unmatched junction bases: 7. Per germline, CDR1 LNHDA and CDR2 SQIVND (reference sequence). The CDR3 sequence is 15 residues long. CDR3 DNA sequence: TGTGCCAGTAGTCAGGGGACAGGGAGTCACTATGGCTACACCTTC. This codes for CASSQGTGSHYGYTF.

This clone was observed once. V is TRBV3-1 (or the pseudogene TRBV3-2) and J is TRBJ2-6; 9 positions match TRBD2. CDR1 is LGHDT, CDR2 YNNKEL, per germline (reference sequence). Trimming took 10 bases from V and 0 from J; bases not matched to a gene: 13. CDR3 size: 18 residues. CDR3 amino acids: CATQRRGGHSSGANVLTF. The CDR3 DNA reads as TGTGCCACCCAAAGGCGGGGGGGGCATAGCTCTGGGGCCAACGTCCTGACTTTC.

The chain employs TRBV19 and TRBJ1-2, with D perhaps TRBD1 (6 bases). Germline loops: CDR1 LNHDA, CDR2 SQIVND (reference sequence). V lost 3 bases and J 7 bases, leaving 12 bases between the germline ends. The CDR3 sequence is 13 residues long. CDR3 nucleotides: TGTGCCAGTAGTATTCGGGGGGCGCTTGGCTACACCTTC. It translates to CASSIRGALGYTF. Full variable domain (outside the CDR3, taken from reference TRBV19 and TRBJ1-2): DGGITQSPKYLFRKEGQNVTLSCEQNLNHDAMYWYRQDPGQGLRLIYYSQIVNDFQKGDIAEGYSVSREKKESFPLTVTSAQKNPTAFYLCASSIRGALGYTFGSGTRLTVV.

This clone came up once. The chain couples TRBV28 to TRBJ1-5; perhaps TRBD1 as D (5 bases). The CDR3 consists of 13 residues. CDR1 is MDHEN, CDR2 SYDVKM, per germline. Trimming pared 4 bases from V and 7 bases from J, leaving 11 bases between. The CDR3 protein is CASSSSGRQPQHF. The CDR3 DNA sequence: TGTGCCAGCAGTTCGTCAGGGAGGCAGCCCCAGCATTTT.

This rearrangement joins TRBV11-2 to TRBJ1-3, with D possibly being TRBD1 (6 bases). Trimming pared 5 bases from V and 2 bases from J, leaving 10 bases between. CDR1 SGHAT and CDR2 FQNNGV come from the germline V gene. The CDR3 has 14 residues. CDR3 protein: CASSLTGPGNTIYF. CDR3 DNA sequence: TGTGCCAGCAGCCTGACAGGCCCTGGAAACACCATATATTTT.